This TCR beta chain is drawn from a study of Tregs in tolerant kidney transplant recipients. V was cut by 6 bases and J by 9 bases, with 12 bases left in between. The CDR3 runs to 11 residues. The germline gives CDR1 DFQATT, CDR2 SNEGSKA (reference sequence). Assay: immunoSEQ multiplex PCR; the TCRdb copy retains only in-frame clones and omits some. The table records just under 65,000 clones, roughly 98% of them present only once. This sequence was found in a human donor who received a combined kidney and bone marrow transplant. J is TRBJ2-1 and V is TRBV20-1; no definite D call. The sequences come from Tregs from blood, collected before the transplant. The CDR3 loop reads CSALLAFEQFF. The CDR3 coding sequence is TGCAGTGCCTTACTCGCGTTTGAGCAGTTCTTC.